What follows are 18 T cell receptor beta chains derived from one specimen sequenced in a study of cytomegalovirus exposure and HLA in healthy donors. The data were produced by immunoSEQ multiplex PCR, yet TCRdb's version contains in-frame clones alone and is incomplete. The table lists about 120,000 clones, roughly 90% of them singletons. The source material was PBMCs. The source of these receptors is a woman in her twenties or thirties in good health and CMV-seropositive.

The gene calls are TRBV5-1 and TRBJ2-7; 7 bases match TRBD1. Per germline, CDR1 SGHRS and CDR2 YFSETQ. CDR3 length: 15 amino acids. V dropped 4 bases and J dropped 1; count of bases not matched to a gene: 8. The CDR3 DNA sequence: TGCGCCAGCAGCACCGGGACAGCTTCATCCTACGAGCAGTACTTC. The encoded protein is CASSTGTASSYEQYF.

The chain links TRBV6-1 to TRBJ1-5; D is undetermined. Trimming took 8 bases from V and 1 from J, leaving 9 bases between them. The germline V gene has CDR1 MNHNS and CDR2 SASEGT. This CDR3 is built from 13 residues. The CDR3 region has the DNA TGTGCCAGCGCCGAGGGAAGCAATCAGCCCCAGCATTTT. This codes for CASAEGSNQPQHF.

V and J are TRBV18 and TRBJ1-4; TRBD1 matches at 8 bases. After removal of 4 bases from V and 3 bases from J, the junction contained 4 bases not matched to a gene. The CDR3 runs to 15 residues. Per the germline V gene, CDR1 is KGHSH and CDR2 is LQKENI. CDR3 bases: TGTGCCAGCTCACGCTGGGACAGGCCTAATGAAAAACTGTTTTTT. Amino acids: CASSRWDRPNEKLFF.

The DNA of the CDR3 is TGTGCCAGCAGCTTAGTGTTGGGGCGAGGAGCTTTCTTT. Its protein is CASSLVLGRGAFF. V gene TRBV7-9 combines with J gene TRBJ1-1; D might be TRBD1 (5 bases). In germline, CDR1 is SEHNR, CDR2 FQNEAQ (reference sequence). Trimming removed 1 base at V and 10 bases at J, with 13 bases between. The CDR3 runs 13 residues.

The chain combines TRBV28 with TRBJ2-4; 10 bases map to TRBD1. The CDR3 is 14 residues long. V gave up 5 bases and J gave up 7 bases; unmatched junction bases: 5. Germline V lookup: CDR1 MDHEN, CDR2 SYDVKM. CDR3 nucleotides: TGTGCCAGCAGTCCTGCGGGACAGGGGAACATTCAGTACTTC. It yields the protein CASSPAGQGNIQYF.

The rearrangement uses TRBV4-1 and TRBJ1-2, with TRBD1 as a possible D gene (5 bases). Germline V lookup: CDR1 MGHRA, CDR2 YSYEKL. The CDR3 contains 15 residues. V lost 0 bases, J lost 0 bases, and 8 bases lay in between. The CDR3 DNA is TGCGCCAGCAGCCAAGAGACAGCAGCTAACTATGGCTACACCTTC. Translated, it gives CASSQETAANYGYTF.

The V gene is TRBV1, the J gene TRBJ2-5; the table names TRBD2, a call not compared with the DNA. TRBV1 constitutes a pseudogene. This CDR3 contains 19 residues. CDR3 DNA sequence: TGCACCAGCAGCCACAATAGACTAGCCCCAGGTTCCTTCTCGGAGACCCAGTACTTC. It yields the protein CTSSHNRLAPGSFSETQYF.

J is TRBJ2-2 and V is TRBV15, with TRBD1 identical over 7 bases. V was clipped by 1 base and J by 8 bases; unmatched bases: 10. From germline, CDR1 is LNHNV and CDR2 YYDKDF (reference sequence). The CDR3 is 16 amino acids. The CDR3 DNA is TGTGCCACCAGCAGAGCAACAGGGGCCCCCGGGGGGGAGCTGTTTTTT. Amino acids: CATSRATGAPGGELFF.

The chain carries TRBV4-1 and TRBJ2-1; 7 positions match TRBD1. The germline gives CDR1 MGHRA, CDR2 YSYEKL. This CDR3 region has 17 residues. Losses at the gene ends were 0 bases for V and 7 bases for J; bases not matched to a gene: 12. CDR3 sequence (DNA): TGCGCCAGCAGCCAAGACAGGGGGAGCCTAAGTAAGAATGAGCAGTTCTTC. Its translation: CASSQDRGSLSKNEQFF.

The rearrangement uses TRBV6-1 and TRBJ2-1; 8 bases align to TRBD1. CDR3 length equals 13 residues. Trimming at V came to 4 bases and at J to 9 bases, leaving 5 bases not matched to a gene. The germline V gene has CDR1 MNHNS and CDR2 SASEGT. The CDR3 nucleotides are TGTGCCAGCAGTGTCCAGGGGGCGGGTGAGCAGTTCTTC. It encodes CASSVQGAGEQFF.

This clone was seen only a few times. The chain uses TRBV7-9 and TRBJ2-2; TRBD2 agrees at 14 bases. This CDR3 is 15 amino acids long. After removal of 6 bases from V and 7 bases from J, the junction contained 4 bases not matched to a gene. Germline assignment: CDR1 SEHNR and CDR2 FQNEAQ (reference sequence). CDR3 loop: CASRPGLAGVGELFF. The CDR3 bases are TGTGCCAGCAGGCCGGGACTAGCGGGAGTCGGGGAGCTGTTTTTT.

The rearrangement joins TRBV6-5 to TRBJ2-7; 8 nucleotides match TRBD1. V dropped 6 bases and J dropped 3; count of bases not matched to a gene: 7. Germline V CDR1 and CDR2: MNHEY, SVGAGI. The CDR3 sequence is 14 residues long. CDR3 sequence reads: CASSRTGSDYEQYF. The CDR3 DNA is TGTGCCAGCAGCCGGACAGGGAGCGACTACGAGCAGTACTTC.

The chain joins TRBV9 to TRBJ2-1, with 9 bases identical to TRBD2. The CDR3 loop spans 14 amino acids. The V segment lost 1 base and the J segment 10 bases; nucleotides outside the gene matches: 6. CDR1 is SGDLS and CDR2 is YYNGEE in the germline V gene. CDR3 nucleotides: TGTGCCAGCAGCGTATGGCGGGAGGGCCGGGAGCAGTTCTTC. It encodes CASSVWREGREQFF.

A single count supports this clone. V and J are TRBV28 and TRBJ2-7; maybe TRBD2 (5 bases). Looked up from germline, CDR1 is MDHEN and CDR2 is SYDVKM. The CDR3 has 15 residues. V lost 2 bases to trimming and J lost 4 bases, with 15 bases between them. The CDR3 DNA is TGTGCCAGCAGTTTAATTGGAGGTGGAGGATACGAGCAGTACTTC. Translated: CASSLIGGGGYEQYF.

The sample holds a few counts of this clone. This rearrangement joins TRBV10-1 to TRBJ2-2; 10 bases fit TRBD2. The CDR3 spans 16 residues. CDR1 WNHNN and CDR2 SYGVQD come from the germline V gene (reference sequence). Trimming cost V 5 bases and J 7 bases; bases outside gene matches: 10. CDR3 protein: CASSLSGRAMDGELFF. The CDR3 DNA is TGCGCCAGCAGTCTCAGCGGGAGGGCAATGGACGGGGAGCTGTTTTTT.

The V gene is TRBV29-1, the J gene TRBJ2-3; a weak D match, TRBD2 (6 bases). CDR3 length: 15 amino acids. The germline V gene has CDR1 SQVTM and CDR2 ANQGSEA. V was trimmed by 5 bases and J by 7 bases, leaving 22 bases between them. The CDR3 DNA reads TGCAGCGTTTCCGACCCCCGCCCTGGGAGGAATACGCAGTATTTT. This encodes CSVSDPRPGRNTQYF.

The V call is TRBV27, the J call TRBJ2-7, with 10 bases fitting TRBD2. With 3 bases clipped from V and 0 bases from J, the junction kept 5 bases outside the gene matches. The CDR3 contains 16 residues. Germline lookup yields CDR1 MNHEY and CDR2 SMNVEV (reference sequence). CDR3 region: CASSFSGRLSSYEQYF. The CDR3 region has the DNA TGTGCCAGCAGTTTTAGCGGGAGGCTTAGCTCCTACGAGCAGTACTTC.

This clone was counted once. This chain connects TRBV6-1 to TRBJ2-7; perhaps TRBD1 as D (7 bases). Trimming pared 2 bases from V and 5 bases from J, leaving 13 bases between. The germline gives CDR1 MNHNS, CDR2 SASEGT. The CDR3 consists of 14 residues. CDR3 amino acids: CASSEPGRGDEQYF. DNA of the CDR3: TGTGCCAGCAGTGAACCGGGCAGGGGGGACGAGCAGTACTTC.